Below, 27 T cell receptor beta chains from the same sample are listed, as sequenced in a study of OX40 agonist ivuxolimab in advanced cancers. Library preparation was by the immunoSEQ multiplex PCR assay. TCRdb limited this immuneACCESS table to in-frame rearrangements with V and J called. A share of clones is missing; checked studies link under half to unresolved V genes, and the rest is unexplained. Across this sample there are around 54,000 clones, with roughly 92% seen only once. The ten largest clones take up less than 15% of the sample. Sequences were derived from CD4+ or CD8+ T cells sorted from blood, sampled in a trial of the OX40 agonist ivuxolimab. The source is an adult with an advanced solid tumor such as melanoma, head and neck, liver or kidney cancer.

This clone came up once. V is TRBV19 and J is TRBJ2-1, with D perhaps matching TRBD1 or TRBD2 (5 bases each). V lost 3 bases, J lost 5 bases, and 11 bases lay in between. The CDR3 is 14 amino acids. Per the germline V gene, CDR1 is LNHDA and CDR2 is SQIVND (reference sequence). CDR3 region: CASSMGTVNNEQFF. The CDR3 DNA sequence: TGTGCCAGTAGTATGGGGACGGTTAACAATGAGCAGTTCTTC.

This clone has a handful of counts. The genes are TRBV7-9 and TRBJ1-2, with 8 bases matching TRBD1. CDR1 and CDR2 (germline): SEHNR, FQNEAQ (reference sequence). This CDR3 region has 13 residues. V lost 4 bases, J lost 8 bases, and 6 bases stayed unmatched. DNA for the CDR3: TGTGCCAGCAGCTCTCGGACAGGGAGAGGCTACACCTTC. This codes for CASSSRTGRGYTF. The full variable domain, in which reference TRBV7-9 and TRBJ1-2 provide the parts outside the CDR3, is DTGVSQNPRHKITKRGQNVTFRCDPISEHNRLYWYRQTLGQGPEFLTYFQNEAQLEKSRLLSDRFSAERPKGSFSTLEIQRTEQGDSAMYLCASSSRTGRGYTFGSGTRLTVV.

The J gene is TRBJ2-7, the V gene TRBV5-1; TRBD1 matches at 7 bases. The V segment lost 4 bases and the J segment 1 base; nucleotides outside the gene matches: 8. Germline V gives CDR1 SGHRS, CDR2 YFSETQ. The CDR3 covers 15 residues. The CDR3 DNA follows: TGCGCCAGCAGCGAACCCTACAGGGGATCCTACGAGCAGTACTTC. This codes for CASSEPYRGSYEQYF. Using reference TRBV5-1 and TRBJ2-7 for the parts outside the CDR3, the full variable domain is KAGVTQTPRYLIKTRGQQVTLSCSPISGHRSVSWYQQTPGQGLQFLFEYFSETQRNKGNFPGRFSGRQFSNSRSEMNVSTLELGDSALYLCASSEPYRGSYEQYFGPGTRLTVT.

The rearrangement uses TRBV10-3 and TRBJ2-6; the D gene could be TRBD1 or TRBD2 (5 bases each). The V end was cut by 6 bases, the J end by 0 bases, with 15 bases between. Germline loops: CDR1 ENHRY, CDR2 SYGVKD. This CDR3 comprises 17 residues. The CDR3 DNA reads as TGTGCCATCAGCGAGGGGATAACGTTCTCTGGGGCCAACGTCCTGACTTTC. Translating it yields CAISEGITFSGANVLTF.

The DNA for the CDR3 is TGTGCCAGCACTCTGACAGGGGACTCTGGAAACACCATATATTTT. Amino acid sequence: CASTLTGDSGNTIYF. The gene calls are TRBV6-5 and TRBJ1-3, with 8 bases identical to TRBD1. The CDR3 contains 15 residues. V lost 7 bases, J lost 0 bases, and 5 bases stayed unmatched. CDR1 and CDR2 (germline): MNHEY, SVGAGI.

CDR3: CASSLVGGAGYGYTF. DNA of the CDR3: TGTGCCAGCAGTTTAGTGGGGGGCGCGGGATATGGCTACACCTTC. V and J are TRBV28 and TRBJ1-2, with D perhaps TRBD1 (6 bases). CDR1 is MDHEN and CDR2 is SYDVKM in the germline V gene. Deletions cut 2 bases from V and 5 bases from J, with 15 bases between. This CDR3 spans 15 amino acids.

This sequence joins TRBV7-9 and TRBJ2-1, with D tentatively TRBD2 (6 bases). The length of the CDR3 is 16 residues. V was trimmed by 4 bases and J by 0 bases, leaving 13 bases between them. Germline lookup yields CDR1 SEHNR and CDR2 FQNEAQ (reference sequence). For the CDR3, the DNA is TGTGCCAGCAGCTACCGGGACTCAAGCTCCTACAATGAGCAGTTCTTC. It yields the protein CASSYRDSSSYNEQFF. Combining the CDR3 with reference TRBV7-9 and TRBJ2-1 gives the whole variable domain DTGVSQNPRHKITKRGQNVTFRCDPISEHNRLYWYRQTLGQGPEFLTYFQNEAQLEKSRLLSDRFSAERPKGSFSTLEIQRTEQGDSAMYLCASSYRDSSSYNEQFFGPGTRLTVL.

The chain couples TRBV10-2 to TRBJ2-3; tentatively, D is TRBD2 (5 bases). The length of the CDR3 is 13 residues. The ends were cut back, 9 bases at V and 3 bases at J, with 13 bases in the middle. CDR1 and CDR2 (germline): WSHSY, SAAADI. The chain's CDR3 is CASSEIGTDTQYF. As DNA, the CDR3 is TGCGCCAGTAGCGAAATCGGGACAGATACGCAGTATTTT.

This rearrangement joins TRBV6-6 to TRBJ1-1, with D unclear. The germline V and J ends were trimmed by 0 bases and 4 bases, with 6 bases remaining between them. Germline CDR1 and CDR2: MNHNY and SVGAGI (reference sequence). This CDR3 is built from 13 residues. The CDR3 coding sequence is TGTGCCAGCAGTTACTCCTGGGGCACTGAAGCTTTCTTT. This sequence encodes CASSYSWGTEAFF.

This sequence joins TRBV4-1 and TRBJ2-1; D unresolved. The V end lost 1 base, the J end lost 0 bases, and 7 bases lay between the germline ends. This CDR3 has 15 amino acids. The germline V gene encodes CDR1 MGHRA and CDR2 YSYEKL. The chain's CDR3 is CASSQVGSSYNEQFF. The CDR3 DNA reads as TGCGCCAGCAGCCAAGTAGGCAGCTCCTACAATGAGCAGTTCTTC.

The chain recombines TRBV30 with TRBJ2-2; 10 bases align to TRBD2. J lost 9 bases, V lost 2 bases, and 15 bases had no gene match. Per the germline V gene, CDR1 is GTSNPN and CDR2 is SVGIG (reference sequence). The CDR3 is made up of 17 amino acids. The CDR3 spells CAWSPRDHSGGWRELFF. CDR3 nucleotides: TGTGCCTGGAGTCCCCGGGACCATAGCGGGGGGTGGCGGGAGCTGTTTTTT.

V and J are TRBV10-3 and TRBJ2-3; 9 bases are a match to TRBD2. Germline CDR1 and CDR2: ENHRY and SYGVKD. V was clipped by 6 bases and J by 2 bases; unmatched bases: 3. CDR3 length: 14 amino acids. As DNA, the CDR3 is TGTGCCATCAGCTTAGCGGGAGCCACAGATACGCAGTATTTT. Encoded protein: CAISLAGATDTQYF.

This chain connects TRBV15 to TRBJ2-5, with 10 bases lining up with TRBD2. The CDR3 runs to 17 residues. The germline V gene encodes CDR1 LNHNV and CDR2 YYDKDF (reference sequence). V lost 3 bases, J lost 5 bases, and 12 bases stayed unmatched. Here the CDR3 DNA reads TGTGCCACCAGCAGCACATCTAGCGGGAGAATAACGGAGACCCAGTACTTC. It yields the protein CATSSTSSGRITETQYF.

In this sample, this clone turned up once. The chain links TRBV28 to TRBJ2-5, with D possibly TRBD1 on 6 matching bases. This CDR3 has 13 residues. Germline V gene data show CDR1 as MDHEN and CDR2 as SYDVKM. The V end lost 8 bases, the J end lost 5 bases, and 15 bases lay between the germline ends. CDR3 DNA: TGTGCCAGCTCCCTAGGGGGATTTGAGACCCAGTACTTC. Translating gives CASSLGGFETQYF.

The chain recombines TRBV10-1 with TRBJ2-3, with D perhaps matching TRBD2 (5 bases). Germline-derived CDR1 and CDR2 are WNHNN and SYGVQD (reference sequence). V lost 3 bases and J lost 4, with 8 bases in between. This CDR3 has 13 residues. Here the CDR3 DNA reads TGCGCCAGCAGTGACGGGGATTCAGATACGCAGTATTTT. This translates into CASSDGDSDTQYF.

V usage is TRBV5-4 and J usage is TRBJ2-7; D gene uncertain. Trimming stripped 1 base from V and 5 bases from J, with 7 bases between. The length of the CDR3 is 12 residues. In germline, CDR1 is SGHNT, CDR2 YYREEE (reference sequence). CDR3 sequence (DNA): TGTGCCAGCAGCTTGTGGGTGAACGAGCAGTACTTC. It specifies CASSLWVNEQYF.

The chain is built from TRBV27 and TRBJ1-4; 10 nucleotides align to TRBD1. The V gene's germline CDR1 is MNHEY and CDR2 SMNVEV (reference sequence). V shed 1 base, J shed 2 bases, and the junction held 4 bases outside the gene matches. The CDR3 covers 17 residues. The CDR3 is CASSLWTGGITNEKLFF. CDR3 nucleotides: TGTGCCAGCAGTTTATGGACAGGGGGGATCACTAATGAAAAACTGTTTTTT.

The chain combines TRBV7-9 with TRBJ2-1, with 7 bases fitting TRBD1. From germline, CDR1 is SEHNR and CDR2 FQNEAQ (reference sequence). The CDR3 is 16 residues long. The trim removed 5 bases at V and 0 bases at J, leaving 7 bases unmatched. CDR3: CASSPLGDSSYNEQFF. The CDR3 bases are TGTGCCAGCAGCCCCTTGGGGGACAGCTCCTACAATGAGCAGTTCTTC. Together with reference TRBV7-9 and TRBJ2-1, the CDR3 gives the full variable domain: DTGVSQNPRHKITKRGQNVTFRCDPISEHNRLYWYRQTLGQGPEFLTYFQNEAQLEKSRLLSDRFSAERPKGSFSTLEIQRTEQGDSAMYLCASSPLGDSSYNEQFFGPGTRLTVL.

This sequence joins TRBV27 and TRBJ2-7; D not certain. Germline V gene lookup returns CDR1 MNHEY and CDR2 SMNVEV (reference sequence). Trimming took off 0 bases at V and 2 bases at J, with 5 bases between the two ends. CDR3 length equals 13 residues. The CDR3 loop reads CASSLSAPYEQYF. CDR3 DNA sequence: TGTGCCAGCAGTTTATCCGCCCCCTACGAGCAGTACTTC.

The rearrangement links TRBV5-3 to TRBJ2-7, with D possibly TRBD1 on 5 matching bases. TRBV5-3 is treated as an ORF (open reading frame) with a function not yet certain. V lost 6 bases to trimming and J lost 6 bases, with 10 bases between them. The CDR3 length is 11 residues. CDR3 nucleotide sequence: TGTGCCAGAAAAAGGGGTACCGAGCAGTACTTC. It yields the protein CARKRGTEQYF.

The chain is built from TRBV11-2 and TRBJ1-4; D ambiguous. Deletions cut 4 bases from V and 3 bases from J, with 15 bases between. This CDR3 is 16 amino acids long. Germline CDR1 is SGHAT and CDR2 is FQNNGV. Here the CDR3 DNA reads TGTGCCAGCAGCTGGGGTAGACGGGAAGCTAATGAAAAACTGTTTTTT. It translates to CASSWGRREANEKLFF.

In DNA form, the CDR3 reads TGTGCCAGCAGTTCACCAGGGGACGAGCAGTACTTC. Translation: CASSSPGDEQYF. The J gene is TRBJ2-7, the V gene TRBV28; D is perhaps TRBD1 (6 bases). The ends were cut back, 4 bases at V and 5 bases at J, with 9 bases in the middle. The CDR3 is made up of 12 amino acids. Germline V gene data show CDR1 as MDHEN and CDR2 as SYDVKM.

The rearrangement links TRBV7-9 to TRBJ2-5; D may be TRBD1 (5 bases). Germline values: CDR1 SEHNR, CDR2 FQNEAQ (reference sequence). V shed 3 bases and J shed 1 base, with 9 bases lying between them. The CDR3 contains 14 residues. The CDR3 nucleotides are TGTGCCAGCAGCTTTAGGGGAACCCAAGAGACCCAGTACTTC. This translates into CASSFRGTQETQYF.

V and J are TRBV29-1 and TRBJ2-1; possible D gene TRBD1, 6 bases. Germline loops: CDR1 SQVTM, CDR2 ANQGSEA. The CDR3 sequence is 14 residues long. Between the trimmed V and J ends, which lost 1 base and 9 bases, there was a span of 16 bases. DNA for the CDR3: TGCAGCGTTGAAGGGCAAAGGCCAGGGGTTGAGCAGTTCTTC. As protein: CSVEGQRPGVEQFF.

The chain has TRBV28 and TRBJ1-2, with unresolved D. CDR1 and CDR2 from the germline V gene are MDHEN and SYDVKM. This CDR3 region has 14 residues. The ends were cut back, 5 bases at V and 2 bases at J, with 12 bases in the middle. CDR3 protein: CASSGPRENYGYTF. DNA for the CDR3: TGTGCCAGCAGTGGGCCCCGGGAAAACTATGGCTACACCTTC.

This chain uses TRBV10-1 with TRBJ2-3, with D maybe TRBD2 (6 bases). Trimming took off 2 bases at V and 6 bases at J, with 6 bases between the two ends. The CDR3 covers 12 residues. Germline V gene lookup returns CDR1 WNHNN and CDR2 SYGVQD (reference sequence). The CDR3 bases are TGCGCCAGCAGTGAGGGAGGGGATACGCAGTATTTT. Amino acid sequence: CASSEGGDTQYF.

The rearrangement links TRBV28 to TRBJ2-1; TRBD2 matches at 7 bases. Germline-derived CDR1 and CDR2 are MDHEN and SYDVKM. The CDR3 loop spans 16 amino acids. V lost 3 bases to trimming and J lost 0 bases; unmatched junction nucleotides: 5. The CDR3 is CASSFSSGSSYNEQFF. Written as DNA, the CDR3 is TGTGCCAGCAGTTTCTCTAGCGGAAGCTCCTACAATGAGCAGTTCTTC. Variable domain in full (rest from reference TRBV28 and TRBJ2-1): DVKVTQSSRYLVKRTGEKVFLECVQDMDHENMFWYRQDPGLGLRLIYFSYDVKMKEKGDIPEGYSVSREKKERFSLILESASTNQTSMYLCASSFSSGSSYNEQFFGPGTRLTVL.